This T cell receptor beta chain is drawn from a study of tumour-infiltrating T cells in Burkitt lymphoma (dated by TCRdb to between 2020 and 2021). General notes on the study: Clinical outcome was correlated with TCR repertoire data, and overall and progression-free survival were found to be predicted by productive clonality independently of established prognosticators, including age at diagnosis.

This clone has only a few counts. What this receptor recognizes is not known. No clone much larger than this one lies a single base away; base qualities are absent. Including cysteine and phenylalanine, the CDR3 has 15 amino acids. The retained sequence is limited to the CDR3, 45 bases, with the frame set at the first base. Between the V and J ends, shortened by 1 base and 4 bases respectively, the junction contains 11 bases. According to the germline V gene (reference sequence), CDR1 reads SGHAT and CDR2 reads FQDESV. Receptors were amplified or captured by the immunoSEQ multiplex PCR assay. TCRdb holds this immuneACCESS table with in-frame rearrangements only. Some clones are missing; in checked studies, unresolved V genes explain under half, and the rest has no known cause. This sample is represented by roughly 15,000 clones; approximately 29% of them were singletons. The top ten hold more than 5.5% of the sample.

The rearranged segments are TRBV11-1 and TRBJ2-1; the D match is possibly TRBD1 or TRBD2, with 5 bases aligned in each. This receptor was obtained from a human donor with diffuse large B-cell lymphoma. Source material: tumor tissue. For the CDR3, the sequence is CASSLGGTIYNEQFF. At the DNA level, the sequence is TGTGCCAGCAGCTTAGGTGGGACCATATACAATGAGCAGTTCTTC.